This T cell receptor (beta chain) was captured in a study of T cells in Graves' hyperthyroidism and ophthalmopathy. Trimming cost V 4 bases and J 7 bases, with 16 bases left between them. Germline V gene sequence: CDR1 SEHNR, CDR2 FQNEAQ (reference sequence). The CDR3 contains 15 residues. Remarks on this clonotype: Its specificity is unknown.

General study findings and limits: Most thyroid clonotypes expanded above 0.001 appeared in blood too. A model built on 13 V-J features separated ophthalmopathy from stable hyperthyroidism.

Amplification targeted TCR beta CDR3 regions from RNA transcripts. First-round RT-PCR of the TCR CDR3 relied on the HTBI primer set. One entry per CDR3 protein results from TCRdb running MiXCR on the multiplex PCR reads. This sample has roughly 100,000 distinct CDR3 sequences, with 51% found just once. The TCR was taken from a woman aged 35 to 49 with Graves' hyperthyroidism. Input material: blood. The V gene is TRBV7-9, the J gene TRBJ2-2; D might be TRBD1 or TRBD2, each matching 6 bases. This CDR3 reads CASSSHRAEGGELFF. CDR3 DNA sequence: TGTGCCAGCAGCTCCCACAGGGCGGAGGGCGGGGAGCTGTTTTTT.